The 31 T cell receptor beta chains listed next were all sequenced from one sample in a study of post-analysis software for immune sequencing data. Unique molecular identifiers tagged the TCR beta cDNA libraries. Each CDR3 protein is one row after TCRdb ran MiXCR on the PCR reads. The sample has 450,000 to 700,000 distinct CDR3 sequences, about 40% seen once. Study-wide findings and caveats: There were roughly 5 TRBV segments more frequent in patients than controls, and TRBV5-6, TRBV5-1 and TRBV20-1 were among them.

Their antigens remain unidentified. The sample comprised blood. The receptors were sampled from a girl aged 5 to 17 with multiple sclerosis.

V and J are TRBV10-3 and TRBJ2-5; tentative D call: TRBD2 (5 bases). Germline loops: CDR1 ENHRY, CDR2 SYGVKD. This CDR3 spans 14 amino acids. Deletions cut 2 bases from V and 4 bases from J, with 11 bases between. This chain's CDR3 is CAISEGLLPETQYF. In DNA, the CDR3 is TGTGCCATCAGTGAGGGACTCCTGCCAGAGACCCAGTACTTC.

The CDR3 reads CASSFMSTSYEQYF. The CDR3 coding sequence is TGTGCCAGCAGTTTTATGTCCACGTCCTACGAGCAGTACTTC. This chain connects TRBV12-3 or TRBV12-4 to TRBJ2-7; D ambiguous. The CDR3 is 14 residues long. Trimming removed 3 bases from V and 1 base from J, with 10 bases in between.

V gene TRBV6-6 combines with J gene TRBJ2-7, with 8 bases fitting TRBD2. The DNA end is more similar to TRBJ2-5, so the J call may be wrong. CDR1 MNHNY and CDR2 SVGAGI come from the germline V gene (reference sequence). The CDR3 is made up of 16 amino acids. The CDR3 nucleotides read TGTGCCAGCAGTTACCCACTAGCGGCCTCTAAAGAGACCCAGTACTTC. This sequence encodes CASSYPLAASKETQYF.

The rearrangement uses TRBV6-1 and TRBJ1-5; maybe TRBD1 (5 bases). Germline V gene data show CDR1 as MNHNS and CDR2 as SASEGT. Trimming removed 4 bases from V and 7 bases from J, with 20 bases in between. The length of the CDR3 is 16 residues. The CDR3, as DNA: TGTGCCAGCAGTGTTGGCAGGGCAGGGAAAAACCAGCCCCAGCATTTT. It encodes CASSVGRAGKNQPQHF.

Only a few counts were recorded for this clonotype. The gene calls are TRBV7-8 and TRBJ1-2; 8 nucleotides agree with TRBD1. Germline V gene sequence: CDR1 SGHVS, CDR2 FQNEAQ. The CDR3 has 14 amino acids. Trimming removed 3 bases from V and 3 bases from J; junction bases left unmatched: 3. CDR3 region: CASSLQDRDYGYTF. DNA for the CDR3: TGTGCCAGCAGCTTGCAGGACAGGGACTATGGCTACACCTTC. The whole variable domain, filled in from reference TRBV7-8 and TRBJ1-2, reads GAGVSQSPRYKVAKRGQDVALRCDPISGHVSLFWYQQALGQGPEFLTYFQNEAQLDKSGLPSDRFFAERPEGSVSTLKIQRTQQEDSAVYLCASSLQDRDYGYTFGSGTRLTVV.

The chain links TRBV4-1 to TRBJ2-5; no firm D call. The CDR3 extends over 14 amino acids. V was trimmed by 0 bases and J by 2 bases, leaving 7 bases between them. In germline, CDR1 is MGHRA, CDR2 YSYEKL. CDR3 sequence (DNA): TGCGCCAGCAGCCAAGATGGGCGGCAAGAGACCCAGTACTTC. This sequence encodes CASSQDGRQETQYF.

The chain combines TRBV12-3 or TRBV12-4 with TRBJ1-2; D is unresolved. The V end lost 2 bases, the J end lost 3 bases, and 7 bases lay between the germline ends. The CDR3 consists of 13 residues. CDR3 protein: CASSLNIDYGYTF. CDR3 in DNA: TGTGCCAGCAGTTTAAACATCGACTATGGCTACACCTTC.

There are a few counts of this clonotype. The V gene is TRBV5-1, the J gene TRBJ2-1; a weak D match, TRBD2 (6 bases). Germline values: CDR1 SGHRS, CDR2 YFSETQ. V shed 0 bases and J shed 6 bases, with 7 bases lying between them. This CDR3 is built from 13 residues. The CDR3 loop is CASSLGLVNEQFF. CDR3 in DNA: TGCGCCAGCAGCTTGGGACTAGTCAATGAGCAGTTCTTC.

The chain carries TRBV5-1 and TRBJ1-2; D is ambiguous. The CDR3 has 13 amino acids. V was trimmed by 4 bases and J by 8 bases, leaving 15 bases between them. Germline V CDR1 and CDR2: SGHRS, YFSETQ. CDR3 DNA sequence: TGCGCCAGCAGCCCCGGATTTGAGGACGGCTACACCTTC. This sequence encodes CASSPGFEDGYTF.

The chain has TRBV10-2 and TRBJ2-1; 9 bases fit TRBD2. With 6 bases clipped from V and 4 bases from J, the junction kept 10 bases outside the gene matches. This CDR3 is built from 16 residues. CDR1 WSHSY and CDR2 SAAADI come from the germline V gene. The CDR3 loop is CASSHHSGRGYNEQFF. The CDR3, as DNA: TGCGCCAGCAGCCATCATAGCGGGAGAGGGTACAATGAGCAGTTCTTC.

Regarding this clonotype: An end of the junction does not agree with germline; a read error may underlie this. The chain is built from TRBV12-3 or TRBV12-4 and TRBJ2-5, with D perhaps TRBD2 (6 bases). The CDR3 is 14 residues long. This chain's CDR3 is CASGLRGGLQTQYF. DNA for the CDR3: TGTGCCAGCGGTTTAAGGGGAGGCCTGCAGACCCAGTACTTC.

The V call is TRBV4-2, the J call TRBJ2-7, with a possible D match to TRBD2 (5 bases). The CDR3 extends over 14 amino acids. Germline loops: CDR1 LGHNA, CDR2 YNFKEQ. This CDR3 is CTTTLGGGSYEQYF. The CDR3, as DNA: TGTACCACTACTCTAGGCGGAGGATCCTACGAGCAGTACTTC.

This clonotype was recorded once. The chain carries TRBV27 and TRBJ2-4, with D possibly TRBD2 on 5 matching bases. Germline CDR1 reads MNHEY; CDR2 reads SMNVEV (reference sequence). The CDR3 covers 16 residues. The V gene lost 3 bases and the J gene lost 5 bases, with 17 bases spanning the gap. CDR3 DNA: TGTGCCAGCAGTTTCTCTACTAGGAGAGGACAAAACATTCAGTACTTC. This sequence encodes CASSFSTRRGQNIQYF.

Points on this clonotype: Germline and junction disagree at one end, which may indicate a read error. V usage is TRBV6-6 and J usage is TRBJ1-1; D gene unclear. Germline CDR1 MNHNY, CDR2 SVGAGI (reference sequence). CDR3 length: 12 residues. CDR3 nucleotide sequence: TGTGCCAACAGTAGAATGAACACTGAAGCTTTCTTT. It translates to CANSRMNTEAFF.

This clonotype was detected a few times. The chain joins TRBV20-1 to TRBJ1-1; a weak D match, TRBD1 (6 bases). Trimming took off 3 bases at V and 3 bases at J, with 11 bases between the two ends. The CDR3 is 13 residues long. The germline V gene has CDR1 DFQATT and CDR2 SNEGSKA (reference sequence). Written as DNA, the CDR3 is TGCAGTGCTAGCCCCGAGGGGGACACTGAAGCTTTCTTT. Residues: CSASPEGDTEAFF.

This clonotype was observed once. CDR3 sequence (DNA): TGTGCCAGCAGCTTGGAAGGACAGGGGTTGATGGGCGAGCAGTACTTC. This gives the protein CASSLEGQGLMGEQYF. V is TRBV5-5 and J is TRBJ2-7, with 9 bases matching TRBD1. The ends lost 0 bases at V and 6 bases at J; junction bases unmatched: 10. Germline V gene lookup returns CDR1 SGHKS and CDR2 YYEKEE (reference sequence). The CDR3 is 16 residues long.

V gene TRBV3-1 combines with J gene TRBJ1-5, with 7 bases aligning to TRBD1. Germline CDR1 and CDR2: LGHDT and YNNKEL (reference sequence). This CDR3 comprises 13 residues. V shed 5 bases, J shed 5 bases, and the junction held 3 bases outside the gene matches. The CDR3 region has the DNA TGTGCCAGCAGCGGGACAGCTGATCAGCCCCAGCATTTT. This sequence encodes CASSGTADQPQHF.

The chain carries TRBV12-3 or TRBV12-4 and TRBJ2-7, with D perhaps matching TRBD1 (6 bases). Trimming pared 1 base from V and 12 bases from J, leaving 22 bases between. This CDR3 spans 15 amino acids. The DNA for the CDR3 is TGTGCCAGCAGTTTAGGGCAGGGGTTCGGAGAGACCCTGTACTTC. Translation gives CASSLGQGFGETLYF.

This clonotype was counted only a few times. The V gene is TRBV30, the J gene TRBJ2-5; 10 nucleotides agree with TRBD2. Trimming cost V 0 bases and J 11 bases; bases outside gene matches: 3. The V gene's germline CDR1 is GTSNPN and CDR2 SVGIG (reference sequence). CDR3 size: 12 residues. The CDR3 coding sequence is TGTGCCTGGAGTGTACTAGCGGGGTTTCAGTACTTC. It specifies CAWSVLAGFQYF.

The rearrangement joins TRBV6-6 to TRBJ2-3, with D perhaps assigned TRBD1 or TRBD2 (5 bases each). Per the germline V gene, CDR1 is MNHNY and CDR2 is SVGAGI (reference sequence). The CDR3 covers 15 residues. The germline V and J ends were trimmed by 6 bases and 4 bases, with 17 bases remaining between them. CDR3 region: CASSRGGGRPDTQYF. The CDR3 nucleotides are TGTGCCAGCAGCCGAGGTGGGGGTAGACCAGATACGCAGTATTTT.

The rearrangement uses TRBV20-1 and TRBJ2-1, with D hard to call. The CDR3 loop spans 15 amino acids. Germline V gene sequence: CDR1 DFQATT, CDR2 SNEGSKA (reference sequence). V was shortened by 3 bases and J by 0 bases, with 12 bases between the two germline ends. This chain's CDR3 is CSARSASSSYNEQFF. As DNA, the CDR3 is TGCAGTGCTAGGTCGGCCTCGAGCTCCTACAATGAGCAGTTCTTC.

The CDR3 is CASSRPQGASGELFF. The CDR3 DNA is TGTGCCAGCAGCCGACCACAGGGGGCGAGCGGGGAGCTGTTTTTT. The J gene is TRBJ2-2, the V gene TRBV7-2; 9 nucleotides align to TRBD1. Germline CDR1 is SGHTA and CDR2 is FQGNSA. The CDR3 has 15 amino acids. J gave up 7 bases and V 5 bases, and 8 bases lay outside the gene matches.

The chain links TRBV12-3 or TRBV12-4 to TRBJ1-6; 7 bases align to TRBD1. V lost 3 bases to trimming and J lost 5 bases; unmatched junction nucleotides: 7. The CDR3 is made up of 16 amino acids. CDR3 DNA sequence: TGTGCCAGCAGTTTCAGGGGGACAGCTAATAATTCACCCCTCCACTTT. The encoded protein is CASSFRGTANNSPLHF.

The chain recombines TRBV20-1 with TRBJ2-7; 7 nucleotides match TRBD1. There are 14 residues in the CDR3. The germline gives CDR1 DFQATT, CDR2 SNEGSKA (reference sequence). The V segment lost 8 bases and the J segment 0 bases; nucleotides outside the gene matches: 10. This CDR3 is CSPRDSRSSYEQYF. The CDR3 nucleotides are TGCAGTCCGAGGGACAGCCGGAGCTCCTACGAGCAGTACTTC.

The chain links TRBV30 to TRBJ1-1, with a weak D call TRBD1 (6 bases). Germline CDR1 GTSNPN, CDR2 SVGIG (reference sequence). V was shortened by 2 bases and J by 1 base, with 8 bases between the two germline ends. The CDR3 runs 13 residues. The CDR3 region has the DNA TGTGCCTGGAGTCGACAGGAGAACACTGAAGCTTTCTTT. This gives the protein CAWSRQENTEAFF.

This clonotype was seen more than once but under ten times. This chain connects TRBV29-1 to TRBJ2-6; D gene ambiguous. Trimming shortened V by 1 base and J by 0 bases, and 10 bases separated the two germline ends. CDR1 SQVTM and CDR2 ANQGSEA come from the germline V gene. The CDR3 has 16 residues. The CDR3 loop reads CSVEVMDISGANVLTF. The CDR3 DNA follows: TGCAGCGTTGAAGTGATGGATATCTCTGGGGCCAACGTCCTGACTTTC.

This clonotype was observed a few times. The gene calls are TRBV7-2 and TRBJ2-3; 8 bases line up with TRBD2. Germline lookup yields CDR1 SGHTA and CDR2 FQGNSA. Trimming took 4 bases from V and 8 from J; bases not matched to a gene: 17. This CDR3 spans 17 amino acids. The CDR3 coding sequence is TGTGCCAGCAGCTCACAGCCCGCGGGCGGGGGGTCGGGTACGCAGTATTTT. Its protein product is CASSSQPAGGGSGTQYF.

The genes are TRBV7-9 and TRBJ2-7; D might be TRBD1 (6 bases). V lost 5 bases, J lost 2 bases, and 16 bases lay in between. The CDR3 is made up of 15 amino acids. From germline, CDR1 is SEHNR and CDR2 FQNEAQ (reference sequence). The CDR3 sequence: CASSQSQGPAYEQYF. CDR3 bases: TGTGCCAGCAGCCAAAGCCAGGGGCCTGCCTACGAGCAGTACTTC.

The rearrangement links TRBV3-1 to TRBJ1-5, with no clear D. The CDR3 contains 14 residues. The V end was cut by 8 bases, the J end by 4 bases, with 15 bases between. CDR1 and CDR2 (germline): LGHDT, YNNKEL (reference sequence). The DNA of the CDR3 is TGTGCCAGCGCACCCAGGCTGAGGAATCAGCCCCAGCATTTT. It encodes CASAPRLRNQPQHF.

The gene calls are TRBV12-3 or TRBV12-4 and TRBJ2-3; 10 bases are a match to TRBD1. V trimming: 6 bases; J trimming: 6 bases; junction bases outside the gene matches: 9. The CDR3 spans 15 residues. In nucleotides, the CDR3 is TGTGCCAGCAGAGAACGACAGGGGGCTTATGATACGCAGTATTTT. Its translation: CASRERQGAYDTQYF.

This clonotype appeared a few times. The CDR3 DNA reads as TGTGCCAGCAGCCCTAGGGTGTCCAAAGATACGCAGTATTTT. Translating it yields CASSPRVSKDTQYF. This chain joins TRBV3-1 and TRBJ2-3; D not resolved. In germline, CDR1 is LGHDT, CDR2 YNNKEL (reference sequence). Trimming removed 4 bases at V and 5 bases at J, with 13 bases between. The CDR3 contains 14 residues.